The T cell receptor beta chain described here comes from a study of blood T cell repertoires in COVID-19. In the study overall: Italy, Spain and the United States were the sources of the convalescent and acute COVID-19 samples. T cells, B-cell-depleted T cells, or PBMCs supplied cDNA or gDNA.

This CDR3 region has 12 residues. CDR1 is SQVTM, CDR2 ANQGSEA, per germline. V lost 8 bases, J lost 5 bases, and 13 bases lay in between. As originally analysed: Reference gene primer amplification gave estimated nucleated cell counts. Repertoires were generated with immunoSEQ multiplex PCR, while TCRdb's copy carries only in-frame clones and drops some. V and J calls and clone size are given by that table; D and trimming were obtained from the DNA. Counted here are approximately 150,000 clones, approximately 84% occurring once; the ten biggest clones make up 5.4%. Sequencing was done on a sample of peripheral blood. The chain combines TRBV29-1 with TRBJ2-1; the D is unclear. The TCR was taken from a woman between 50 and 59 years old with COVID-19, enrolled during active disease. Written as DNA, the CDR3 is TGCAGCCCCCGGGTAGCTAACAATGAGCAGTTCTTC. Its translation is CSPRVANNEQFF.